A single sample gave rise to the 29 T cell receptor beta chains below, sequenced in a study of blood T cell repertoires in COVID-19. Assay: immunoSEQ multiplex PCR; the TCRdb copy retains only in-frame clones and omits some. This sample has about 190,000 clones, with roughly 81% found just once. The sequencing sample was made of peripheral blood. These receptors were taken from a woman in her seventies with active or convalescent COVID-19.

This clone occurred once. The chain links TRBV5-1 to TRBJ2-7, with 10 positions matching TRBD1. Germline V gives CDR1 SGHRS, CDR2 YFSETQ. J gave up 4 bases and V 4 bases, and 5 bases lay outside the gene matches. The CDR3 has 14 amino acids. This chain's CDR3 is CASSATGGSYEQYF. CDR3 DNA sequence: TGCGCCAGCAGCGCGACAGGGGGCTCGTACGAGCAGTACTTC.

The chain uses TRBV18 and TRBJ1-1; 8 bases fit TRBD1. This CDR3 spans 16 amino acids. V was clipped by 4 bases and J by 0 bases; unmatched bases: 7. Germline CDR1 reads KGHSH; CDR2 reads LQKENI. The CDR3 DNA reads TGTGCCAGCTCACTGGGTCCGGACAGGGTGAACACTGAAGCTTTCTTT. Translated: CASSLGPDRVNTEAFF.

This chain connects TRBV6-1 to TRBJ2-7; 7 bases are a match to TRBD1. The junction had 7 bases not matched to a gene; V was cut back by 3 bases and J by 2 bases. Germline V gives CDR1 MNHNS, CDR2 SASEGT. The CDR3 sequence is 15 residues long. CDR3 coding DNA: TGTGCCAGCAGTGAGGAGCCGGGACAGACCTACGAGCAGTACTTC. Its protein product is CASSEEPGQTYEQYF.

The rearrangement uses TRBV9 and TRBJ2-3; D is uncertain. V was trimmed by 4 bases and J by 0 bases, leaving 12 bases between them. The CDR3 is 15 amino acids. The germline CDR1 and CDR2 sequences are SGDLS and YYNGEE. CDR3 loop: CASSTKVLSTDTQYF. The CDR3 coding sequence is TGTGCCAGCAGCACCAAAGTACTTAGCACAGATACGCAGTATTTT.

The chain is built from TRBV19 and TRBJ2-5; 13 bases are shared with TRBD2. CDR1 is LNHDA, CDR2 SQIVND, per germline (reference sequence). V shed 5 bases and J 5 bases; nucleotides not matched to a gene: 5. The CDR3 spans 15 residues. DNA of the CDR3: TGTGCCAGTAGTGGACTAGCGGGAGTTGGGGAGACCCAGTACTTC. Translating gives CASSGLAGVGETQYF.

V gene TRBV28 combines with J gene TRBJ1-1, with no clear D. The V end lost 8 bases, the J end lost 1 base, and 8 bases lay between the germline ends. The CDR3 is made up of 12 amino acids. From germline, CDR1 is MDHEN and CDR2 SYDVKM. The CDR3 region has the DNA TGTGCCAGCCTAATAAGGAACACTGAAGCTTTCTTT. It yields the protein CASLIRNTEAFF.

CDR3 DNA: TGTGCCAGCAGCCTCGGAGCGGGACGGAGGAATGAGCAGTTCTTC. Amino acids: CASSLGAGRRNEQFF. The chain links TRBV7-3 to TRBJ2-1; 7 bases match TRBD2. CDR3 length: 15 amino acids. V was pared by 5 bases and J by 7 bases, with 11 bases of the junction left unmatched. Germline V gene data show CDR1 as SGHTA and CDR2 as FQGTGA.

The chain employs TRBV21-1 and TRBJ2-7; the D call TRBD2 from the table was never checked on the DNA. TRBV21-1 is noted as a pseudogene. CDR3 length: 16 residues. CDR3 amino acids: CASSKDVLAGLYEQYF. The CDR3 DNA sequence: TGTGCCAGCAGCAAAGATGTCCTAGCGGGGCTCTACGAGCAGTACTTC.

This chain links TRBV18 with TRBJ1-2, with TRBD1 matching 7 bases. The CDR3 sequence is 20 residues long. Germline V lookup: CDR1 KGHSH, CDR2 LQKENI. V lost 0 bases, J lost 2 bases, and 18 bases stayed unmatched. The CDR3 bases are TGTGCCAGCTCACCACCTGGTAGGGGAAACAGGGGCCAATCCAACTATGGCTACACCTTC. Its translation: CASSPPGRGNRGQSNYGYTF.

This chain's CDR3 is CASSLDPTGYEQFF. In nucleotides, the CDR3 is TGTGCCAGCAGCTTAGATCCGACAGGTTATGAGCAGTTCTTC. The chain links TRBV11-3 to TRBJ2-1; tentative D call: TRBD1 (6 bases). This CDR3 contains 14 residues. In germline, CDR1 is SGHNT, CDR2 YENEEA. V dropped 0 bases and J dropped 8 bases, with 11 bases sitting between them.

The chain combines TRBV6-1 with TRBJ1-4; 7 bases line up with TRBD1. Germline V CDR1 and CDR2: MNHNS, SASEGT. Trimming cost V 1 base and J 6 bases; bases outside gene matches: 5. The CDR3 has 15 amino acids. CDR3 residues: CASSEVGGRDEKLFF. CDR3 nucleotides: TGTGCCAGCAGTGAAGTAGGGGGCCGGGATGAAAAACTGTTTTTT.

This clone was seen once. The chain employs TRBV5-4 and TRBJ1-2, with TRBD1 identical over 7 bases. The CDR3 loop spans 14 amino acids. Germline V gene lookup returns CDR1 SGHNT and CDR2 YYREEE (reference sequence). V shed 4 bases, J shed 4 bases, and the junction held 7 bases outside the gene matches. The CDR3, as DNA: TGTGCCAGCAGCCAATCCACAGGGGTCTATGGCTACACCTTC. This encodes CASSQSTGVYGYTF.

This clone has just one count. The gene calls are TRBV3-1 (or the pseudogene TRBV3-2) and TRBJ1-1; D call uncertain. CDR1 is LGHDT and CDR2 is YNNKEL in the germline V gene (reference sequence). The length of the CDR3 is 17 residues. V was clipped by 5 bases and J by 0 bases, with 19 bases between them. CDR3 nucleotide sequence: TGTGCCAGCAGCGTTCAAAGAGGGCGCCCTCTGAACACTGAAGCTTTCTTT. Its protein is CASSVQRGRPLNTEAFF.

Only a few counts were recorded for this clone. The chain carries TRBV11-1 and TRBJ2-2; D is perhaps TRBD2 (6 bases). CDR1 SGHAT and CDR2 FQDESV come from the germline V gene (reference sequence). CDR3 size: 14 residues. Between the trimmed V and J ends, which lost 3 bases and 4 bases, there was a span of 9 bases. The CDR3 protein is CASSLTRSTGELFF. The DNA of the CDR3 is TGTGCCAGCAGCTTGACTAGATCCACCGGGGAGCTGTTTTTT. Complete variable domain (other parts from reference TRBV11-1 and TRBJ2-2): EAEVAQSPRYKITEKSQAVAFWCDPISGHATLYWYRQILGQGPELLVQFQDESVVDDSQLPKDRFSAERLKGVDSTLKIQPAELGDSAMYLCASSLTRSTGELFFGEGSRLTVL.

The chain recombines TRBV4-1 with TRBJ2-6; D call uncertain. The length of the CDR3 is 15 residues. Germline assignment: CDR1 MGHRA and CDR2 YSYEKL. Between the trimmed V and J ends, which lost 0 bases and 5 bases, there was a span of 8 bases. CDR3 in DNA: TGCGCCAGCAGCCAAGACAAGCCTCGGGCCAACGTCCTGACTTTC. Translation gives CASSQDKPRANVLTF.

The gene calls are TRBV9 and TRBJ2-2; D not certain. The CDR3 has 18 residues. Per germline, CDR1 SGDLS and CDR2 YYNGEE. With 1 base removed from V and 1 base from J, the gap between germline ends came to 17 bases. DNA of the CDR3: TGTGCCAGCAGCGTACCTAGGCGAGCTACCCAGAACACCGGGGAGCTGTTTTTT. Translated, it gives CASSVPRRATQNTGELFF.

The chain employs TRBV7-6 and TRBJ2-5; 7 bases align to TRBD2. Unmatched junction bases numbered 5, after V lost 5 bases and J lost 5 bases. The CDR3 covers 13 residues. The V gene's germline CDR1 is SGHVS and CDR2 FNYEAQ. CDR3 nucleotides: TGTGCCAGCAGCGGGGGGGTACGCGAGACCCAGTACTTC. Translation gives CASSGGVRETQYF.

The chain has TRBV2 and TRBJ1-6; 7 bases line up with TRBD1. The CDR3 is 14 amino acids. With 7 bases clipped from V and 8 bases from J, the junction kept 8 bases outside the gene matches. Germline-derived CDR1 and CDR2 are SNHLY and FYNNEI. CDR3 coding DNA: TGTGCCAGCAAAAGACAGGGCATTGATTCACCCCTCCACTTT. Translating it yields CASKRQGIDSPLHF.

This clone appeared once. V and J are TRBV6-6 and TRBJ2-2, with 10 bases lining up with TRBD2. The CDR3 is 17 amino acids. The germline gives CDR1 MNHNY, CDR2 SVGAGI (reference sequence). V shed 8 bases, J shed 0 bases, and the junction held 9 bases outside the gene matches. The CDR3 DNA reads as TGTGCCAGCGGTCCTAGCGGGAGAAAAACGAACACCGGGGAGCTGTTTTTT. It yields the protein CASGPSGRKTNTGELFF.

This clone was seen a few times. This chain connects TRBV12-3 or TRBV12-4 to TRBJ2-7; D perhaps matches TRBD2 (5 bases). The CDR3 has 11 amino acids. V shed 1 base and J shed 7 bases, with 5 bases lying between them. The CDR3 DNA is TGTGCCAGCAGTTTAGAGCGGGAGCAGTACTTC. This sequence encodes CASSLEREQYF.

V is TRBV27 and J is TRBJ2-1, with TRBD2 identical over 11 bases. V was pared by 0 bases and J by 9 bases, with 10 bases of the junction left unmatched. The CDR3 has 17 residues. Germline V lookup: CDR1 MNHEY, CDR2 SMNVEV (reference sequence). CDR3 in DNA: TGTGCCAGCAGTTTATCGGTTAGCGGGAGGGCCAGGGGTGAGCAGTTCTTC. Translating it yields CASSLSVSGRARGEQFF.

The chain recombines TRBV19 with TRBJ1-1, with D uncertain. V was cut by 7 bases and J by 1 base, with 16 bases left in between. CDR3 length: 15 residues. The V gene's germline CDR1 is LNHDA and CDR2 SQIVND (reference sequence). CDR3 sequence: CASTPRMRENTEAFF. DNA for the CDR3: TGTGCCAGTACCCCGCGGATGAGGGAGAACACTGAAGCTTTCTTT.

The chain employs TRBV18 and TRBJ1-3; D is uncertain. The CDR3 length is 13 residues. The V end lost 6 bases, the J end lost 0 bases, and 6 bases lay between the germline ends. The V gene's germline CDR1 is KGHSH and CDR2 LQKENI. In DNA form, the CDR3 reads TGTGCCAGCTCGGCTAGCTCTGGAAACACCATATATTTT. Residues: CASSASSGNTIYF.

This clone was observed once. The chain employs TRBV27 and TRBJ1-6; D is possibly TRBD1 (5 bases). The V gene lost 5 bases and the J gene lost 10 bases, with 12 bases spanning the gap. The CDR3 covers 13 residues. Germline V CDR1 and CDR2: MNHEY, SMNVEV (reference sequence). In nucleotides, the CDR3 is TGTGCCAGCAGTCCCCCGGGGGGGTCACCCCTCCACTTT. Its protein is CASSPPGGSPLHF.

The chain joins TRBV5-5 to TRBJ2-6, with a tentative D call TRBD1 (6 bases). Deletions cut 4 bases from V and 2 bases from J, with 10 bases between. The CDR3 sequence is 15 residues long. Germline CDR1 SGHKS, CDR2 YYEKEE (reference sequence). The CDR3 spells CASSTRGPGANVLTF. For the CDR3, the DNA is TGTGCCAGCAGCACCAGGGGTCCTGGGGCCAACGTCCTGACTTTC.

V is TRBV7-2 and J is TRBJ2-3; 10 bases fit TRBD1. V lost 1 base to trimming and J lost 4 bases; unmatched junction nucleotides: 11. CDR3 length: 18 residues. Germline assignment: CDR1 SGHTA and CDR2 FQGNSA. The DNA for the CDR3 is TGTGCCAGCAGCTTAGTACCTTCGTCCGGACAGGGGGCAGATACGCAGTATTTT. Residues: CASSLVPSSGQGADTQYF.

The chain links TRBV20-1 to TRBJ1-1; no reliable D call. Germline-derived CDR1 and CDR2 are DFQATT and SNEGSKA (reference sequence). The V end lost 3 bases, the J end lost 5 bases, and 13 bases lay between the germline ends. This CDR3 has 13 amino acids. CDR3 DNA sequence: TGCAGTGCTAGTAACAGCGGAGGGACTGAAGCTTTCTTT. This encodes CSASNSGGTEAFF.

This sequence joins TRBV2 and TRBJ2-1; 10 bases match TRBD2. Germline V lookup: CDR1 SNHLY, CDR2 FYNNEI. This CDR3 has 15 amino acids. V trimming: 2 bases; J trimming: 10 bases; junction bases outside the gene matches: 8. In DNA, the CDR3 is TGTGCCAGCAGTGAATCCCTAGCGGGAGCACGGGAGCAGTTCTTC. Encoded protein: CASSESLAGAREQFF.

This clone is a singleton in its sample. The chain employs TRBV5-1 and TRBJ1-2, with no clear D. Germline V gene data show CDR1 as SGHRS and CDR2 as YFSETQ. The CDR3 length is 15 residues. V lost 0 bases to trimming and J lost 1 base, with 10 bases between them. CDR3 loop: CASSLALNSNYGYTF. The CDR3 DNA reads as TGCGCCAGCAGCTTGGCCCTAAACAGTAACTATGGCTACACCTTC.